The 30 T cell receptor beta chains in this list originate from one sample, sequenced in a study of OX40 agonist ivuxolimab in advanced cancers. Measured with immunoSEQ multiplex PCR; TCRdb has only the in-frame clones, and not every one. The sample lists 48,000 or so clones; around 86% were seen once. The sequencing used CD4+ or CD8+ T cells sorted from blood, collected in a trial of the OX40 agonist ivuxolimab. The receptors were sampled from an adult with an advanced solid tumor such as melanoma, head and neck, liver or kidney cancer.

This clone turned up a few times. DNA of the CDR3: TGTGCCAGCAGTAAAGGGACAGTAGTTTCACCCCTCCACTTT. It encodes CASSKGTVVSPLHF. The rearrangement joins TRBV5-4 to TRBJ1-6; 7 bases are shared with TRBD1. Germline assignment: CDR1 SGHNT and CDR2 YYREEE (reference sequence). The CDR3 length is 14 residues. With V trimmed by 5 bases and J by 9 bases, 8 bases remained unmatched.

The V call is TRBV5-1, the J call TRBJ2-5; a weak D match, TRBD2 (5 bases). Germline V gene lookup returns CDR1 SGHRS and CDR2 YFSETQ. V lost 4 bases to trimming and J lost 5 bases, with 9 bases between them. The CDR3 is 12 amino acids. DNA of the CDR3: TGCGCCAGCAGCGATAGCGTGGAGACCCAGTACTTC. Translating it yields CASSDSVETQYF.

The chain recombines TRBV18 with TRBJ2-7, with 7 nucleotides matching TRBD2. There are 16 residues in the CDR3. V gave up 1 base and J gave up 1 base; unmatched junction bases: 7. The germline V gene has CDR1 KGHSH and CDR2 LQKENI. The CDR3 nucleotides are TGTGCCAGCTCACCACAGGGCGGGGGTCGGTCCTACGAGCAGTACTTC. This codes for CASSPQGGGRSYEQYF.

J is TRBJ2-5 and V is TRBV5-1, with D possibly TRBD1 on 5 matching bases. V dropped 0 bases and J dropped 2 bases, with 8 bases sitting between them. This CDR3 is 14 amino acids long. Looked up from germline, CDR1 is SGHRS and CDR2 is YFSETQ. CDR3 protein: CASSLGQLQETQYF. For the CDR3, the DNA is TGCGCCAGCAGCTTGGGACAGCTTCAAGAGACCCAGTACTTC.

The gene calls are TRBV7-9 and TRBJ2-6; D is unresolved. The V end lost 5 bases, the J end lost 5 bases, and 22 bases lay between the germline ends. The V gene's germline CDR1 is SEHNR and CDR2 FQNEAQ (reference sequence). The CDR3 covers 18 residues. CDR3 loop: CASSQYGYQQSRANVLTF. The CDR3 DNA sequence: TGTGCCAGCAGCCAATACGGATACCAACAAAGTCGGGCCAACGTCCTGACTTTC. Complete variable domain (other parts from reference TRBV7-9 and TRBJ2-6): DTGVSQNPRHKITKRGQNVTFRCDPISEHNRLYWYRQTLGQGPEFLTYFQNEAQLEKSRLLSDRFSAERPKGSFSTLEIQRTEQGDSAMYLCASSQYGYQQSRANVLTFGAGSRLTVL.

The V gene is TRBV4-3, the J gene TRBJ1-2, with D possibly being TRBD1 (6 bases). This CDR3 comprises 15 residues. Germline values: CDR1 LGHNA, CDR2 YSLEER. V was clipped by 0 bases and J by 5 bases, with 13 bases between them. CDR3 nucleotide sequence: TGCGCCAGCAGCCAAGATCGGCAGGGGTCTTATGGCTACACCTTC. Protein: CASSQDRQGSYGYTF.

The chain combines TRBV5-1 with TRBJ2-1; 7 nucleotides match TRBD2. The junction had 15 bases not matched to a gene; V was cut back by 3 bases and J by 6 bases. Per the germline V gene, CDR1 is SGHRS and CDR2 is YFSETQ. The CDR3 has 17 amino acids. CDR3 loop: CASSSLSPGTISNEQFF. The DNA for the CDR3 is TGCGCCAGCAGCTCCTTAAGTCCCGGGACTATTTCCAATGAGCAGTTCTTC.

This sequence joins TRBV7-9 and TRBJ1-1; tentative D call: TRBD1 (6 bases). V shed 3 bases and J shed 5 bases, with 13 bases lying between them. In germline, CDR1 is SEHNR, CDR2 FQNEAQ (reference sequence). The CDR3 has 14 amino acids. The CDR3 coding sequence is TGTGCCAGCAGCTTTGTGGGGGCAGGAACTGAAGCTTTCTTT. Its protein product is CASSFVGAGTEAFF.

This sequence joins TRBV5-1 and TRBJ1-2, with TRBD1 matching 11 bases. CDR1 and CDR2 from the germline V gene are SGHRS and YFSETQ. With 1 base clipped from V and 6 bases from J, the junction kept 11 bases outside the gene matches. The CDR3 sequence is 17 residues long. The CDR3 DNA follows: TGCGCCAGCAGCTTGTGGGGACAGGGGGACCCAGGGGATGGCTACACCTTC. Its protein product is CASSLWGQGDPGDGYTF.

The chain combines TRBV13 with TRBJ1-3; D call uncertain. The CDR3 is 17 residues long. Germline values: CDR1 PRHDT, CDR2 FYEKMQ (reference sequence). V lost 0 bases to trimming and J lost 0 bases, with 12 bases between them. The DNA for the CDR3 is TGTGCCAGCAGCTTAGGGTTGGGCCCGAGCTCTGGAAACACCATATATTTT. Protein sequence: CASSLGLGPSSGNTIYF.

The J gene is TRBJ1-1, the V gene TRBV19, with D perhaps TRBD1 (5 bases). Per the germline V gene, CDR1 is LNHDA and CDR2 is SQIVND (reference sequence). This CDR3 comprises 15 residues. The ends were cut back, 6 bases at V and 7 bases at J, with 21 bases in the middle. This CDR3 is CASRAPGRSRGEAFF. The CDR3, as DNA: TGTGCCAGTAGGGCACCGGGACGGAGTAGGGGTGAAGCTTTCTTT.

This clone was observed a few times. V is TRBV7-9 and J is TRBJ2-3; no definite D call. The CDR3 contains 12 residues. Germline V gene data show CDR1 as SEHNR and CDR2 as FQNEAQ (reference sequence). Trimming stripped 6 bases from V and 0 bases from J, with 4 bases between. The chain's CDR3 is CASRSSTDTQYF. The CDR3 coding sequence is TGTGCCAGCAGGAGTAGCACAGATACGCAGTATTTT. Combining the CDR3 with reference TRBV7-9 and TRBJ2-3 gives the whole variable domain DTGVSQNPRHKITKRGQNVTFRCDPISEHNRLYWYRQTLGQGPEFLTYFQNEAQLEKSRLLSDRFSAERPKGSFSTLEIQRTEQGDSAMYLCASRSSTDTQYFGPGTRLTVL.

The CDR3 bases are TGTGCCAGCTCACCCCTTTACGAGCAGTACTTC. It specifies CASSPLYEQYF. This chain links TRBV18 with TRBJ2-7; D call uncertain. Looked up from germline, CDR1 is KGHSH and CDR2 is LQKENI. Trimming took 3 bases from V and 4 from J, leaving 4 bases between them. CDR3 length: 11 residues.

The chain links TRBV27 to TRBJ1-5; D gene ambiguous. Germline CDR1 MNHEY, CDR2 SMNVEV (reference sequence). V was cut by 2 bases and J by 1 base, with 6 bases left in between. CDR3 length: 14 residues. In DNA form, the CDR3 reads TGTGCCAGCAGTTTAGGGGTGAGCAATCAGCCCCAGCATTTT. It is translated as CASSLGVSNQPQHF.

The chain uses TRBV6-1 and TRBJ1-2, with 7 bases fitting TRBD1. With 3 bases clipped from V and 6 bases from J, the junction kept 10 bases outside the gene matches. Germline assignment: CDR1 MNHNS and CDR2 SASEGT. The CDR3 has 15 residues. The CDR3 DNA reads as TGTGCCAGCAGTGATTCAGGACAGGTTCACCATGGCTACACCTTC. This translates into CASSDSGQVHHGYTF.

This chain joins TRBV11-2 and TRBJ2-5; 8 nucleotides agree with TRBD2. After removal of 5 bases from V and 5 bases from J, the junction contained 13 bases not matched to a gene. Per the germline V gene, CDR1 is SGHAT and CDR2 is FQNNGV. There are 16 residues in the CDR3. CDR3 DNA sequence: TGTGCCAGCAGCACCACGAGCGGGGGACCTCGGGAGACCCAGTACTTC. Protein: CASSTTSGGPRETQYF.

The chain carries TRBV4-2 and TRBJ2-3; the D is unclear. The CDR3 sequence is 14 residues long. V lost 5 bases to trimming and J lost 0 bases, with 9 bases between them. From germline, CDR1 is LGHNA and CDR2 YNFKEQ. Here the CDR3 reads CASSFGVSTDTQYF. The CDR3 DNA follows: TGTGCCAGCAGCTTCGGAGTTAGCACAGATACGCAGTATTTT.

This rearrangement joins TRBV11-1 to TRBJ1-3; TRBD1 might be the D (5 bases). Germline CDR1 SGHAT, CDR2 FQDESV (reference sequence). This CDR3 has 17 residues. The ends were cut back, 1 base at V and 2 bases at J, with 15 bases in the middle. The CDR3, as DNA: TGTGCCAGCAGCTTAGAGGGGCCCGGGACGACTGGAAACACCATATATTTT. This gives the protein CASSLEGPGTTGNTIYF.

The CDR3 DNA is TGTGCCAGCGGCCCCCGGCCCGAGGGAGGTGCAGATACGCAGTATTTT. It is translated as CASGPRPEGGADTQYF. V gene TRBV5-4 combines with J gene TRBJ2-3; D might be TRBD2 (6 bases). Germline CDR1 is SGHNT and CDR2 is YYREEE (reference sequence). Trimming removed 7 bases at V and 4 bases at J, with 22 bases between. This CDR3 is 16 amino acids long. Full variable domain (missing parts from reference TRBV5-4 and TRBJ2-3): ETGVTQSPTHLIKTRGQQVTLRCSSQSGHNTVSWYQQALGQGPQFIFQYYREEENGRGNFPPRFSGLQFPNYSSELNVNALELDDSALYLCASGPRPEGGADTQYFGPGTRLTVL.

This clone has only one observation. V usage is TRBV6-6 and J usage is TRBJ1-2; the D is unclear. Trimming removed 7 bases from V and 1 base from J, with 7 bases in between. The CDR3 is made up of 12 amino acids. Germline loops: CDR1 MNHNY, CDR2 SVGAGI (reference sequence). The CDR3 loop is CASMGSNYGYTF. CDR3 bases: TGTGCCAGCATGGGTAGTAACTATGGCTACACCTTC.

The rearrangement links TRBV7-2 to TRBJ1-1; D may be TRBD1 (5 bases). The CDR3 extends over 14 amino acids. Germline CDR1 and CDR2: SGHTA and FQGNSA. Trimming shortened V by 6 bases and J by 3 bases, and 14 bases separated the two germline ends. As DNA, the CDR3 is TGTGCCAGCAGGAAAAGGGGCTTCGACACTGAAGCTTTCTTT. It specifies CASRKRGFDTEAFF.

The chain recombines TRBV6-6 with TRBJ2-2, with a weak D call TRBD2 (5 bases). Trimming removed 5 bases at V and 4 bases at J, with 8 bases between. This CDR3 has 13 residues. Looked up from germline, CDR1 is MNHNY and CDR2 is SVGAGI (reference sequence). CDR3 nucleotide sequence: TGTGCCAGCAGTAGGGCGGGCACCGGGGAGCTGTTTTTT. Its translation is CASSRAGTGELFF.

In nucleotides, the CDR3 is TGCGCCAGCAGCTTGGATGGGGGGACTAGCACAGATACGCAGTATTTT. The encoded protein is CASSLDGGTSTDTQYF. The chain couples TRBV5-1 to TRBJ2-3, with a weak D call TRBD2 (6 bases). The CDR3 runs to 16 residues. V lost 0 bases and J 0 bases, leaving 11 bases between the germline ends. Germline assignment: CDR1 SGHRS and CDR2 YFSETQ.

V usage is TRBV7-2 and J usage is TRBJ2-5; 12 bases are a match to TRBD2. V was clipped by 3 bases and J by 5 bases; unmatched bases: 7. In germline, CDR1 is SGHTA, CDR2 FQGNSA. The CDR3 has 16 amino acids. The CDR3 sequence is CASSFPLAGGHETQYF. Written as DNA, the CDR3 is TGTGCCAGCAGCTTTCCTCTAGCGGGAGGGCACGAGACCCAGTACTTC. Complete variable domain (other parts from reference TRBV7-2 and TRBJ2-5): GAGVSQSPSNKVTEKGKDVELRCDPISGHTALYWYRQSLGQGLEFLIYFQGNSAPDKSGLPSDRFSAERTGGSVSTLTIQRTQQEDSAVYLCASSFPLAGGHETQYFGPGTRLLVL.

This chain uses TRBV6-1 with TRBJ2-7; 10 positions agree with TRBD2. The CDR3 extends over 13 amino acids. Germline CDR1 is MNHNS and CDR2 is SASEGT. The V and J ends lost 7 bases and 5 bases, in that order; junction bases with no gene match: 5. As DNA, the CDR3 is TGTGCCAGCAAATTCAGCGGGGGGGACGAGCAGTACTTC. This gives the protein CASKFSGGDEQYF.

The chain couples TRBV2 to TRBJ2-5; 9 nucleotides line up with TRBD2. TRBJ2-7 explains the end of the DNA better; the J call may be wrong. Germline lookup yields CDR1 SNHLY and CDR2 FYNNEI. The CDR3 runs to 14 residues. This chain's CDR3 is CASSFSGSSYEQYF. CDR3 bases: TGTGCCAGCAGTTTTAGCGGGAGCTCCTACGAGCAGTACTTC.

This sequence joins TRBV29-1 and TRBJ1-5; the D is unclear. This CDR3 has 14 residues. V gave up 4 bases and J gave up 2 bases, with 12 bases separating them. Germline V CDR1 and CDR2: SQVTM, ANQGSEA. CDR3 region: CSVVAGERNQPQHF. As DNA, the CDR3 is TGCAGCGTTGTAGCGGGAGAGCGCAATCAGCCCCAGCATTTT.

This rearrangement joins TRBV10-3 to TRBJ2-2, with 7 bases fitting TRBD1. Trimming removed 6 bases from V and 7 bases from J; junction bases left unmatched: 8. The CDR3 has 14 residues. The germline CDR1 and CDR2 sequences are ENHRY and SYGVKD. Here the CDR3 DNA reads TGTGCCATCAGACTTGAGGGGGCGGTCGGGGAGCTGTTTTTT. The encoded protein is CAIRLEGAVGELFF.

The chain is built from TRBV6-6 and TRBJ1-2; D remains ambiguous. CDR3 length: 13 amino acids. V lost 2 bases and J lost 2, with 6 bases in between. CDR1 is MNHNY, CDR2 SVGAGI, per germline (reference sequence). The DNA of the CDR3 is TGTGCCAGCAGTTACGCGGAGAACTATGGCTACACCTTC. Encoded protein: CASSYAENYGYTF.

The chain couples TRBV19 to TRBJ1-6, with D uncertain. The V end was cut by 3 bases, the J end by 3 bases, with 18 bases between. The V gene's germline CDR1 is LNHDA and CDR2 SQIVND (reference sequence). The CDR3 is made up of 18 amino acids. CDR3 loop: CASSIGRSPRFYNSPLHF. Here the CDR3 DNA reads TGTGCCAGTAGTATTGGCAGGTCGCCCAGATTCTATAATTCACCCCTCCACTTT.